A selection of T cell receptor beta chains follows, all from one sample in a study of cytomegalovirus exposure and HLA in healthy donors. Here immunoSEQ multiplex PCR was the method, and the copy in TCRdb shows in-frame clones only, minus some. The top ten clones hold less than 3.5% of a sample with 120,000 or so clones, approximately 17% of them seen once. What was sequenced was PBMCs. The receptor set was obtained from a female donor in good health and CMV-seropositive. The CDR3 runs from the conserved cysteine through the conserved F or W. Each record gives: V gene, J gene, CDR3 protein.

>TRBV7-9|TRBJ1-1
CASNRVLNTEAFF
>TRBV28|TRBJ1-6
CASTAGNNSPLHF
>TRBV30|TRBJ1-6
CAWSVLGLNSPLHF
>TRBV15|TRBJ1-1
CATQRYRANTEAFF
>TRBV12-5|TRBJ2-7
CASGLANNYLAGASEQYF
>TRBV4-3|TRBJ2-7
CASSQDTLAPEQYF
>TRBV5-4|TRBJ1-1
CASSLVQGIDSTEAFF
>TRBV5-1|TRBJ2-5
CASSWVGQAQETQYF
>TRBV28|TRBJ1-1
CASSLGRGRGSTEAFF
>TRBV6-5|TRBJ1-3
CASSYLIKFQQNTIYF
>TRBV27|TRBJ1-4
CASSQGIWREKLFF
>TRBV30|TRBJ1-1
CAWSLVENTEAFF
>TRBV5-1|TRBJ2-2
CASSLGLSGELFF
>TRBV6-5|TRBJ2-4
CASSHQDRLNIQYF
>TRBV28|TRBJ1-5
CASQQGGSNQPQHF
>TRBV6-5|TRBJ2-4
CASKQGSIQYF
>TRBV28|TRBJ2-1
CASSLIGHFYNEQFF
>TRBV27|TRBJ1-4
CASSSGVWEKLFF
>TRBV7-2|TRBJ2-7
CASSLRRASGVYEQYF
>TRBV7-9|TRBJ2-1
CASSLGLAPNEQFF
>TRBV5-1|TRBJ2-1
CASSPSLAGPSYNEQFF
>TRBV25-1|TRBJ2-1
CASSGAPGLAGGEGEQFF
>TRBV9|TRBJ2-3
CASSVGSSGVGDTQYF
>TRBV29-1|TRBJ2-1
CSVDAWTSGGMNEQFF
>TRBV6-4|TRBJ1-2
CASSVPGQSYYGYTF